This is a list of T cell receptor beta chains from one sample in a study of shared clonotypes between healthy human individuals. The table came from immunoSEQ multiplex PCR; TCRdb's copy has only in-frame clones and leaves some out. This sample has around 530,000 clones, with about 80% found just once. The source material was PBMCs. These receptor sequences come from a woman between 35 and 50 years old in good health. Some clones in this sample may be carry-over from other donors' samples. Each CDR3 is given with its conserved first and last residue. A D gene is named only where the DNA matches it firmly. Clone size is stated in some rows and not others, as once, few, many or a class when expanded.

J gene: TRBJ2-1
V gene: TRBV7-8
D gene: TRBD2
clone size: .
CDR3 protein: CASSPTRLAEDNEQFF
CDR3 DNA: TGTGCCAGCAGCCCCACTCGGCTAGCGGAAGACAATGAGCAGTTCTTC

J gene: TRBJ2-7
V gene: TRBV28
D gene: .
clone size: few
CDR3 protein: CASGSTYEQYF
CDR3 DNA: TGTGCCAGCGGTTCGACGTACGAGCAGTACTTC

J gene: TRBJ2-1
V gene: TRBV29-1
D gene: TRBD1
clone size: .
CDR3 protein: CSVEPDRGQANNEQFF
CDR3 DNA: TGCAGCGTTGAACCTGATCGAGGACAGGCAAACAATGAGCAGTTCTTC

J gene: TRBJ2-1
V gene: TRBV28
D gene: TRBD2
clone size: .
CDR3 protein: CASPGASGRPNEQFF
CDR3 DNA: TGTGCCAGCCCCGGGGCTAGCGGGAGGCCCAATGAGCAGTTCTTC

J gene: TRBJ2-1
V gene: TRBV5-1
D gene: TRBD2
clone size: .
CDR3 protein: CASSSGTSGRFHNEQFF
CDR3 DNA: TGCGCCAGCAGCTCGGGGACTAGCGGGAGATTCCACAATGAGCAGTTCTTC

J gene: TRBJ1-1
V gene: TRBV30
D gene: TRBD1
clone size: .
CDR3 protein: CAWSVLAGGTEAFF
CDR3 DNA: TGTGCCTGGAGTGTACTGGCAGGGGGCACTGAAGCTTTCTTT

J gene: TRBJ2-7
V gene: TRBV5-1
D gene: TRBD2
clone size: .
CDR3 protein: CASSLGLAGGEQYF
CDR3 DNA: TGCGCCAGCAGCTTGGGACTAGCGGGAGGGGAGCAGTACTTC

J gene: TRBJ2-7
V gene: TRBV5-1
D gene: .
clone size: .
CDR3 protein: CASSFTSSEQYF
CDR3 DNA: TGCGCCAGCAGCTTTACTAGTTCCGAGCAGTACTTC

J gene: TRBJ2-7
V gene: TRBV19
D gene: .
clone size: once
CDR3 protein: CASSKFSGTSDEQYF
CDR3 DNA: TGTGCCAGTAGTAAATTCTCCGGGACTTCGGACGAGCAGTACTTC

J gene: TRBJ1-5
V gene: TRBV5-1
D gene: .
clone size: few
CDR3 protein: CASSLDPVNQPQHF
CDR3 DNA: TGCGCCAGCAGCTTGGACCCAGTGAATCAGCCCCAGCATTTT

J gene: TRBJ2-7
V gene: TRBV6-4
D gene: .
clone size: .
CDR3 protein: CASSVGRLYEQYF
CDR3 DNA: TGTGCCAGCAGTGTAGGTAGATTATACGAGCAGTACTTC

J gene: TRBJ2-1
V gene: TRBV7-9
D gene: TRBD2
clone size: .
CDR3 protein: CASSLTSGSRLYNEQFF
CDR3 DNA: TGTGCCAGCAGCTTGACTAGCGGGAGTAGGCTGTACAATGAGCAGTTCTTC

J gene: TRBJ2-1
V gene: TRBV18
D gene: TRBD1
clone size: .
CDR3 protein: CASSPDRVFEQFF
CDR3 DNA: TGTGCCAGCTCACCAGACAGGGTGTTTGAGCAGTTCTTC

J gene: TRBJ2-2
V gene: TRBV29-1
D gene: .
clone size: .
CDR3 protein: CSAKDYPNTGELFF
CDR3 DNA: TGCAGCGCTAAAGATTATCCGAACACCGGGGAGCTGTTTTTT

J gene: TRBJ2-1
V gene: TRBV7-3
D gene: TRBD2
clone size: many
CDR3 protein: CASSLTPTSAYNEQFF
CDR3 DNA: TGTGCCAGCAGCTTAACGCCGACTAGCGCCTACAATGAGCAGTTCTTC

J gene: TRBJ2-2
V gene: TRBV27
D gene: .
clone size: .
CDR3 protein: CASSALVNTGELFF
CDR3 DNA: TGTGCCAGCAGTGCACTAGTTAACACCGGGGAGCTGTTTTTT

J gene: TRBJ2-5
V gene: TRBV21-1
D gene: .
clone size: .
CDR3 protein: CASRLDGCQETQYF
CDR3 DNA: TGTGCCAGCAGGTTAGACGGGTGCCAAGAGACCCAGTACTTC

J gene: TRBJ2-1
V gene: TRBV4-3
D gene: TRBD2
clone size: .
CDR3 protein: CASSRKLAGESGEQFF
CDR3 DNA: TGCGCCAGCAGCCGAAAACTAGCGGGAGAATCCGGTGAGCAGTTCTTC

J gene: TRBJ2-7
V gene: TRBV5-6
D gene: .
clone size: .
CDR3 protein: CASTVSGYSYEQYF
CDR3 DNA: TGTGCCAGCACCGTTAGCGGTTACTCCTACGAGCAGTACTTC

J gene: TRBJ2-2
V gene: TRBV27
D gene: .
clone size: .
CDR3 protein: CASSLLSTGELFF
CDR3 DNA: TGTGCCAGCAGTTTATTAAGCACCGGGGAGCTGTTTTTT

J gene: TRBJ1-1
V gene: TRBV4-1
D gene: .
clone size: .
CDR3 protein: CASSLTFRENTEAFF
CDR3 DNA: TGCGCCAGCAGCCTAACCTTCAGGGAAAACACTGAAGCTTTCTTT

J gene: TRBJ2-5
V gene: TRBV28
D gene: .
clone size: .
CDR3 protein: CASSRPPGLEETQYF
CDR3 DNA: TGTGCCAGCAGTCGACCACCGGGACTTGAAGAGACCCAGTACTTC

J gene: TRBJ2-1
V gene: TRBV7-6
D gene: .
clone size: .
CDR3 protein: CASSPLGQRNEQFF
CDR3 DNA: TGTGCCAGCAGCCCGCTGGGTCAACGCAATGAGCAGTTCTTC

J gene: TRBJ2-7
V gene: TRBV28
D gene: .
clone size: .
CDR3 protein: CASSLGDKYEQYF
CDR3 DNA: TGTGCCAGCAGTTTAGGGGACAAATACGAGCAGTACTTC

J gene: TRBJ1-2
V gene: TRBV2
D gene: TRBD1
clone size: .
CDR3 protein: CASSPTGDGYTF
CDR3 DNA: TGTGCCAGCAGCCCGACAGGGGATGGCTACACCTTC